This is a list of T cell receptor beta chains from one sample in a study of shared clonotypes between healthy human individuals. TCRdb's table, derived via immunoSEQ multiplex PCR, lists solely in-frame clones and lacks some. The sample yields hundreds of thousands of clones, more than 95% seen once. Sequencing input: naive CD8+ T cells sorted from blood. Receptors were obtained from a man under 40 in good health. CDR3s include the opening cysteine and the closing phenylalanine or tryptophan. The D gene is left open where the match is weak. The size field is filled for only some rows; it gives once, few, many or a size class.

NA | TRBJ2-1 | TRBV6-1 | NA | CASIGAPSHSYNEQFF | TGTGCCAGCATTGGAGCCCCTTCCCACTCCTACAATGAGCAGTTCTTC
NA | TRBJ2-7 | TRBV29-1 | TRBD1 | CSVLTGGNYEQYF | TGCAGCGTATTGACAGGGGGCAATTACGAGCAGTACTTC
NA | TRBJ2-2 | TRBV5-1 | NA | CASSFRQLTGELFF | TGCGCCAGCAGCTTCCGCCAGTTGACCGGGGAGCTGTTTTTT
once | TRBJ1-2 | TRBV28 | NA | CASSFGPGARDYGYTF | TGTGCCAGCAGTTTCGGCCCAGGCGCGAGAGACTATGGCTACACCTTC
NA | TRBJ1-3 | TRBV11-2 | NA | CASSLGDSGSGNTIYF | TGTGCCAGCAGCTTGGGAGATTCGGGGTCCGGAAACACCATATATTTT
once | TRBJ2-1 | TRBV11-2 | TRBD2 | CASAPDSGRLDEQFF | TGTGCCAGCGCCCCCGATAGCGGGAGGCTCGATGAGCAGTTCTTC
NA | TRBJ2-5 | TRBV18 | TRBD1 | CATEPPQGAETQYF | TGTGCCACGGAGCCGCCACAGGGGGCAGAGACCCAGTACTTC
NA | TRBJ2-7 | TRBV18 | NA | CASSPPSRDHEQYF | TGTGCCAGCTCACCACCGTCCAGGGACCACGAGCAGTACTTC
NA | TRBJ2-3 | TRBV7-3 | NA | CASSLAGPDTQYF | TGTGCCAGCAGTTTGGCGGGGCCAGATACGCAGTATTTT
NA | TRBJ2-1 | TRBV7-8 | NA | CASSLLGQNEQFF | TGTGCCAGCAGCCTACTGGGTCAGAATGAGCAGTTCTTC
NA | TRBJ2-7 | TRBV11-2 | TRBD1 | CASSTSRTGGYEQYF | TGTGCCAGCAGCACAAGCAGGACAGGGGGCTACGAGCAGTACTTC
NA | TRBJ2-7 | TRBV27 | NA | CASSLVLGHLYEQYF | TGTGCCAGCAGTTTAGTTCTGGGACATCTCTACGAGCAGTACTTC
NA | TRBJ2-1 | TRBV29-1 | TRBD1 | CSYSRGPVYEQFF | TGCAGCTATAGCAGGGGGCCTGTCTATGAGCAGTTCTTC
NA | TRBJ2-7 | TRBV14 | NA | CASSQGVPLGTYEQYF | TGTGCCAGCAGCCAAGGCGTACCATTAGGAACCTACGAGCAGTACTTC
NA | TRBJ2-1 | TRBV11-2 | TRBD2 | CASSGGLAGVRGPQNEQFF | TGTGCCAGCAGCGGGGGACTAGCGGGAGTTCGCGGTCCCCAGAATGAGCAGTTCTTC